A selection of T cell receptor beta chains follows, all from one sample in a study of blood T cell repertoires in COVID-19. Data came from immunoSEQ multiplex PCR; TCRdb stores just in-frame clones and leaves some out. The sample records 400,000 or so clones, roughly 90% being singletons. Sequencing was carried out using peripheral blood. The receptors shown here come from a man between 18 and 35 years old with COVID-19, enrolled during active disease. CDR3s include the opening cysteine and the closing phenylalanine or tryptophan. D genes are given only for firm matches. Clone size is shown for a subset of rows, as once, few, many or a class of expanded clone.

CDR3nt: TGTGCCAGCAAGGACAGGGGGCTGATGGCAACTAATGAAAAACTGTTTTTT
CDR3aa: CASKDRGLMATNEKLFF
v_gene: TRBV27
abundance: NA
d_gene: TRBD1
j_gene: TRBJ1-4

CDR3nt: TGTGCCTGGAGTTGGGGCTCCAGCTCCTACGAGCAGTACTTC
CDR3aa: CAWSWGSSSYEQYF
v_gene: TRBV30
abundance: NA
d_gene: NA
j_gene: TRBJ2-7

CDR3nt: TGCGCCAGCAGCACAGACAGGTCGGGGTGGGAGACCCAGTACTTC
CDR3aa: CASSTDRSGWETQYF
v_gene: TRBV5-1
abundance: NA
d_gene: NA
j_gene: TRBJ2-5

CDR3nt: TGCAGCGTTGAGGGGGGTAGCGGGAGGGCCGGAGATACGCAGTATTTT
CDR3aa: CSVEGGSGRAGDTQYF
v_gene: TRBV29-1
abundance: NA
d_gene: TRBD2
j_gene: TRBJ2-3

CDR3nt: TGTGCCAGCTCACCGTCACTAGCGGGAACAGGAGAGACCCAGTACTTC
CDR3aa: CASSPSLAGTGETQYF
v_gene: TRBV18
abundance: NA
d_gene: TRBD2
j_gene: TRBJ2-5

CDR3nt: TGTGCCTGGAGTGTTGGAGCTAGCACAGATACGCAGTATTTT
CDR3aa: CAWSVGASTDTQYF
v_gene: TRBV30
abundance: NA
d_gene: NA
j_gene: TRBJ2-3

CDR3nt: TGCGCCAGCAGCTGGGACGGGGGGCATGAAAAACTGTTTTTT
CDR3aa: CASSWDGGHEKLFF
v_gene: TRBV5-1
abundance: NA
d_gene: NA
j_gene: TRBJ1-4

CDR3nt: TGTGCCAGCAAGCCGGGACTAGCCCGGGGGGGGGAGCTGTTTTTT
CDR3aa: CASKPGLARGGELFF
v_gene: TRBV6-5
abundance: NA
d_gene: TRBD2
j_gene: TRBJ2-2

CDR3nt: TGTGCCAGCAGCTTCGTGACAGGGGACACAGATACGCAGTATTTT
CDR3aa: CASSFVTGDTDTQYF
v_gene: TRBV7-9
abundance: NA
d_gene: TRBD1
j_gene: TRBJ2-3

CDR3nt: TGTGCCAGCAGAATGGATGGAGCCGGGGAGCTGTTTTTT
CDR3aa: CASRMDGAGELFF
v_gene: TRBV7-9
abundance: once
d_gene: NA
j_gene: TRBJ2-2

CDR3nt: TGTGCCAGCAGTTTGAACAGGGTAGCTGAAGCTTTCTTT
CDR3aa: CASSLNRVAEAFF
v_gene: TRBV12-3/TRBV12-4
abundance: NA
d_gene: NA
j_gene: TRBJ1-1

CDR3nt: TGTGCCAGCAGCTTCAAGCTCGTTTCGTTGGGACTAACAAATGAAAAACTGTTTTTT
CDR3aa: CASSFKLVSLGLTNEKLFF
v_gene: TRBV13
abundance: NA
d_gene: NA
j_gene: TRBJ1-4

CDR3nt: TGTGCCAGCACCCAGGCTAATAGCAATCAGCCCCAGCATTTT
CDR3aa: CASTQANSNQPQHF
v_gene: TRBV2
abundance: NA
d_gene: NA
j_gene: TRBJ1-5

CDR3nt: TGTGCCAGCAGCGCCGACAGCATACCGGGACACGGGTGGGGCGAAGCTTTCTTT
CDR3aa: CASSADSIPGHGWGEAFF
v_gene: TRBV9
abundance: NA
d_gene: NA
j_gene: TRBJ1-1

CDR3nt: TGTGCCAGCAGCTTGTTTCCTAGCGACGTCACCGGGGAGCTGTTTTTT
CDR3aa: CASSLFPSDVTGELFF
v_gene: TRBV5-5
abundance: NA
d_gene: NA
j_gene: TRBJ2-2

CDR3nt: TGCGCCAGCAGCCAAGATAACGGCGGGGACTATGGCTACACCTTC
CDR3aa: CASSQDNGGDYGYTF
v_gene: TRBV4-1
abundance: NA
d_gene: NA
j_gene: TRBJ1-2

CDR3nt: TGTGCCAGCAGTGAGGACACGGGCTCTTGGAACACCATATATTTT
CDR3aa: CASSEDTGSWNTIYF
v_gene: TRBV6-1
abundance: NA
d_gene: NA
j_gene: TRBJ1-3

CDR3nt: TGCGCCAGCAGCTTGGACGGAGGGGATCAGCCCCAGCATTTT
CDR3aa: CASSLDGGDQPQHF
v_gene: TRBV5-1
abundance: few
d_gene: NA
j_gene: TRBJ1-5

CDR3nt: TGTGCCAGCATCTCCGGGACAGGGTCCTACAATGAGCAGTTCTTC
CDR3aa: CASISGTGSYNEQFF
v_gene: TRBV7-9
abundance: NA
d_gene: TRBD1
j_gene: TRBJ2-1

CDR3nt: TGTGCCAGCAGCCACCAGCCGGGACAGGGTACCACTGAAGCTTTCTTT
CDR3aa: CASSHQPGQGTTEAFF
v_gene: TRBV3-1/TRBV3-2
abundance: once
d_gene: TRBD1
j_gene: TRBJ1-1

CDR3nt: TGTGCCAGCAGGGCAGCGGGAGCAGATACGCAGTATTTT
CDR3aa: CASRAAGADTQYF
v_gene: TRBV6-5
abundance: NA
d_gene: TRBD2
j_gene: TRBJ2-3

CDR3nt: TGTGCCAGTAGTCACGAGGCTGGGGCCAACGTCCTGACTTTC
CDR3aa: CASSHEAGANVLTF
v_gene: TRBV19
abundance: NA
d_gene: NA
j_gene: TRBJ2-6

CDR3nt: TGTGCCAGCAGCTTCCTCACCAATACAGCTAACTATGGCTACACCTTC
CDR3aa: CASSFLTNTANYGYTF
v_gene: TRBV7-2
abundance: NA
d_gene: NA
j_gene: TRBJ1-2

CDR3nt: TGTGCCAGCAGTTCACAGGGAAAAAGGACAGATACGCAGTATTTT
CDR3aa: CASSSQGKRTDTQYF
v_gene: TRBV6-5
abundance: NA
d_gene: NA
j_gene: TRBJ2-3

CDR3nt: TGTGCCTGGAGCCCGCCCCTCCACTTT
CDR3aa: CAWSPPLHF
v_gene: TRBV30
abundance: NA
d_gene: NA
j_gene: TRBJ1-6

CDR3nt: TGTGCCAGCACCTCGGGAGGGATCGGAGCTTTCTTT
CDR3aa: CASTSGGIGAFF
v_gene: TRBV12-3/TRBV12-4
abundance: NA
d_gene: NA
j_gene: TRBJ1-1

CDR3nt: TGTGCCATCAGCCCTGAGTCTCCCGGCTACAATGAGCAGTTCTTC
CDR3aa: CAISPESPGYNEQFF
v_gene: TRBV10-3
abundance: NA
d_gene: NA
j_gene: TRBJ2-1

CDR3nt: TGTGCCTGGAATAGCGGGACGGCCTCCTACGAGCAGTACTTC
CDR3aa: CAWNSGTASYEQYF
v_gene: TRBV30
abundance: NA
d_gene: TRBD2
j_gene: TRBJ2-7

CDR3nt: TGTGCCAGCAGACTAGCGCCCACAGATACGCAGTATTTT
CDR3aa: CASRLAPTDTQYF
v_gene: TRBV4-2
abundance: NA
d_gene: TRBD2
j_gene: TRBJ2-3